Following are 3 T cell receptor beta chains from one sample sequenced in a study of cytomegalovirus exposure and HLA in healthy donors. The PCR had 60 Vbeta and 13 Jbeta primers. Using immunoSEQ multiplex PCR, the repertoire was profiled, and TCRdb retains in-frame clones only, with some absent. The sample lists some 100,000 clones; roughly 74% were seen once. Sequencing input: PBMCs. The receptors shown here come from a woman aged 70-85 years in good health and CMV-seropositive.

A few counts support this clone. CDR3 sequence (DNA): TGTGCCAGCAGCTTGTTCTCGGGAGCGGAGACCCAGTACTTC. Translating gives CASSLFSGAETQYF. The chain has TRBV5-4 and TRBJ2-5, with TRBD2 as a possible D gene (6 bases). From germline, CDR1 is SGHNT and CDR2 YYREEE (reference sequence). The CDR3 covers 14 residues. The V gene lost 1 base and the J gene lost 5 bases, with 12 bases spanning the gap.

Concerning this clone itself: Other nucleotide sequences from this sample produce the same CDR3. The rearrangement joins TRBV4-1 to TRBJ2-5; 11 bases map to TRBD2. The CDR3 runs 15 residues. V was clipped by 3 bases and J by 3 bases; unmatched bases: 3. Germline CDR1 MGHRA, CDR2 YSYEKL. CDR3 DNA: TGCGCCAGCAGCCACCAACTAGCGGGAGAAGAGACCCAGTACTTC. Its protein is CASSHQLAGEETQYF.

The V call is TRBV6-1, the J call TRBJ2-2, with TRBD1 matching 8 bases. The length of the CDR3 is 14 residues. Losses at the gene ends were 7 bases for V and 4 bases for J; bases not matched to a gene: 5. Germline assignment: CDR1 MNHNS and CDR2 SASEGT. The CDR3 sequence: CASILTGGTGELFF. For the CDR3, the DNA is TGTGCCAGCATTCTCACAGGGGGCACCGGGGAGCTGTTTTTT.